The 11 T cell receptor beta chains below were found in one sample sequenced in a study of blood T cells in healthy people across ages. Together with a sample-barcoded 5' primer, a J-beta primer mix was included in a second PCR lasting roughly 6 to 12 cycles. TCRdb re-derived calls from the 5' RACE reads in MiXCR, one entry per CDR3 protein. Found here are about a million distinct CDR3 sequences, roughly 50% of them singletons; the top ten hold 20% to 25%. The sequencing sample was made of blood. These TCRs come from a woman in her sixties in good health.

J is TRBJ2-3 and V is TRBV4-1; a weak D match, TRBD2 (5 bases). V lost 5 bases to trimming and J lost 2 bases, with 17 bases between them. The CDR3 length is 16 residues. Germline assignment: CDR1 MGHRA and CDR2 YSYEKL. The CDR3: CASSSIGKRTTDTQYF. The CDR3 DNA reads as TGCGCCAGCAGCTCAATCGGCAAGCGGACCACAGATACGCAGTATTTT.

The chain combines TRBV7-8 with TRBJ2-6; D tentatively reads TRBD1 or TRBD2 (6 bases each). V was pared by 4 bases and J by 0 bases, with 13 bases between. Germline V gives CDR1 SGHVS, CDR2 FQNEAQ. The CDR3 covers 17 residues. The CDR3 bases are TGTGCCAGCAGCTCAGTAGGGGGGTTCTCTGGGGCCAACGTCCTGACTTTC. It specifies CASSSVGGFSGANVLTF.

The chain employs TRBV28 and TRBJ2-7; TRBD1 aligns across 7 bases. The assigned J gene may be wrong: the sequence end matches TRBJ2-5 better. Germline lookup yields CDR1 MDHEN and CDR2 SYDVKM. This CDR3 is 14 amino acids long. The CDR3 DNA sequence: TGTGCCAGCAGTCAGTACGACAGGGAAGAGACCCAGTACTTC. Its protein is CASSQYDREETQYF.

The V call is TRBV10-3, the J call TRBJ2-1; D unclear. CDR1 and CDR2 from the germline V gene are ENHRY and SYGVKD. The CDR3 is 12 amino acids. V was clipped by 0 bases and J by 13 bases, with 10 bases between them. The CDR3 DNA reads as TGTGCCATCAGTGAGTCGATGTACTATCAGTTCTTC. Its protein product is CAISESMYYQFF.

The chain is built from TRBV30 and TRBJ1-2; D remains unclear. Germline V lookup: CDR1 GTSNPN, CDR2 SVGIG (reference sequence). Trimming stripped 4 bases from V and 5 bases from J, with 17 bases between. The CDR3 runs 14 residues. CDR3 in amino acids: CAWIPRVKRYGYTF. Here the CDR3 DNA reads TGTGCCTGGATCCCCCGGGTTAAGAGGTATGGCTACACCTTC.

This sequence joins TRBV5-1 and TRBJ2-5; 10 bases agree with TRBD2. This CDR3 is 17 amino acids long. The germline gives CDR1 SGHRS, CDR2 YFSETQ. Trimming removed 3 bases from V and 4 bases from J; junction bases left unmatched: 12. Here the CDR3 DNA reads TGCGCCAGCAGCTCGGCGCCGCTAGCGGGAGTTGGAGAGACCCAGTACTTC. Its protein product is CASSSAPLAGVGETQYF. Drawing the rest from reference TRBV5-1 and TRBJ2-5, the complete variable domain is KAGVTQTPRYLIKTRGQQVTLSCSPISGHRSVSWYQQTPGQGLQFLFEYFSETQRNKGNFPGRFSGRQFSNSRSEMNVSTLELGDSALYLCASSSAPLAGVGETQYFGPGTRLLVL.

This chain joins TRBV7-2 and TRBJ2-5, with D maybe TRBD2 (6 bases). Between the trimmed V and J ends, which lost 4 bases and 7 bases, there was a span of 22 bases. Germline V CDR1 and CDR2: SGHTA, FQGNSA. The CDR3 is 16 residues long. The CDR3 region has the DNA TGTGCCAGCAGCTCGTGGGAGGAGCGGTTCCCCCGGACCCAGTACTTC. Amino acid sequence: CASSSWEERFPRTQYF.

This clonotype was detected only a few times. Given a much more abundant clone one base away, this may be a read error. J is TRBJ2-7 and V is TRBV20-1, with 13 bases aligning to TRBD2. The trim removed 3 bases at V and 7 bases at J, leaving 9 bases unmatched. The germline gives CDR1 DFQATT, CDR2 SNEGSKA (reference sequence). This CDR3 is 15 amino acids long. The DNA of the CDR3 is TGCAGTGCTAGGGTCCCGGGACTAGCGGGAAGTGAGCAGTACTTC. Its protein product is CSARVPGLAGSEQYF.

This clonotype has a single count. The rearrangement joins TRBV20-1 to TRBJ2-1; maybe TRBD2 (6 bases). The better agreement between TRBJ2-7 and the DNA end casts doubt on the J call. CDR1 and CDR2 from the germline V gene are DFQATT and SNEGSKA (reference sequence). There are 15 residues in the CDR3. This CDR3 is CSAKRPGLTYNEQYF. DNA for the CDR3: TGCAGTGCCAAGCGACCTGGACTAACCTACAATGAGCAGTACTTC.

This clonotype was seen just once. The chain joins TRBV7-2 to TRBJ1-4; D not resolved. Germline V gene lookup returns CDR1 SGHTA and CDR2 FQGNSA. This CDR3 is 15 amino acids long. With 5 bases removed from V and 2 bases from J, the gap between germline ends came to 12 bases. CDR3: CASSPRSTTNEKLFF. The CDR3 DNA is TGTGCCAGCAGCCCCAGGAGTACCACTAATGAAAAACTGTTTTTT.

The chain combines TRBV27 with TRBJ1-6, with 8 nucleotides matching TRBD1. The CDR3 is made up of 19 amino acids. Trimming took 0 bases from V and 6 from J; bases not matched to a gene: 13. Germline values: CDR1 MNHEY, CDR2 SMNVEV (reference sequence). In DNA, the CDR3 is TGTGCCAGCAGTTTATCGGCGGTAGGGACAGGCGCGGGTAATTCACCCCTCCACTTT. Translated, it gives CASSLSAVGTGAGNSPLHF.